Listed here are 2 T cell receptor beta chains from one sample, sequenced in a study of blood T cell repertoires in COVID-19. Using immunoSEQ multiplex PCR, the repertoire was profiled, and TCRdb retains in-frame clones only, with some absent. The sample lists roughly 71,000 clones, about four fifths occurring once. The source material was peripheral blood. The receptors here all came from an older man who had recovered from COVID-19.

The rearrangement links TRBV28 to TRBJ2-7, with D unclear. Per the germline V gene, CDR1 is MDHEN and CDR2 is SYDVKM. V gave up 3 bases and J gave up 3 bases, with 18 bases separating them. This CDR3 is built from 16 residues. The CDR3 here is CASSFSLVELVYEQYF. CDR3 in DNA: TGTGCCAGCAGTTTCAGTCTCGTGGAGTTGGTCTACGAGCAGTACTTC.

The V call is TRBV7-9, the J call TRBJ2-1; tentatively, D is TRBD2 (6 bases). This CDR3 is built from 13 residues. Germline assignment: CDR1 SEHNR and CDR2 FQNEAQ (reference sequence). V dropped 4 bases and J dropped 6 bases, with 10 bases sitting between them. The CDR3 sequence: CASSSGTPNEQFF. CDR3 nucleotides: TGTGCCAGCAGCTCCGGGACTCCCAATGAGCAGTTCTTC.